The clone carrying this T cell receptor (beta chain) appeared a few times. Antigen unknown. Germline V gives CDR1 LNHDA, CDR2 SQIVND (reference sequence). This CDR3 has 15 amino acids. J was trimmed by 3 bases and V by 4 bases; bases with no gene match: 4. This sample is part of a study of post-analysis software for immune sequencing data. Study background: The patients showed relapsing-remitting, secondary progressive and progressive-relapsing multiple sclerosis courses. The study's findings and limits: Among five TRBV segments more frequent in patients than controls were TRBV5-6, TRBV5-1 and TRBV20-1. When the samples were clustered directly with F measure, those that had been prepared in the same batch showed strong co-clustering.

Prepared TCR beta cDNA libraries contained unique molecular identifiers. T cells numbering about 0.85 to 10 million yielded 500,000 or so cDNA molecules. TCRdb re-derived calls from the PCR reads in MiXCR, one entry per CDR3 protein. The sample contains roughly 400,000 distinct CDR3 sequences, 35% to 45% of which appear only once. The specimen sequenced was blood. The chain joins TRBV19 to TRBJ2-7, with 12 bases identical to TRBD2. The clonotype originates from a girl aged 2 to 10 with multiple sclerosis. In DNA form, the CDR3 reads TGTGCCAGTAGTACCGGACTAGCGGGGCACTACGAGCAGTACTTC. Amino acids: CASSTGLAGHYEQYF. Complete variable domain (other parts from reference TRBV19 and TRBJ2-7): DGGITQSPKYLFRKEGQNVTLSCEQNLNHDAMYWYRQDPGQGLRLIYYSQIVNDFQKGDIAEGYSVSREKKESFPLTVTSAQKNPTAFYLCASSTGLAGHYEQYFGPGTRLTVT.